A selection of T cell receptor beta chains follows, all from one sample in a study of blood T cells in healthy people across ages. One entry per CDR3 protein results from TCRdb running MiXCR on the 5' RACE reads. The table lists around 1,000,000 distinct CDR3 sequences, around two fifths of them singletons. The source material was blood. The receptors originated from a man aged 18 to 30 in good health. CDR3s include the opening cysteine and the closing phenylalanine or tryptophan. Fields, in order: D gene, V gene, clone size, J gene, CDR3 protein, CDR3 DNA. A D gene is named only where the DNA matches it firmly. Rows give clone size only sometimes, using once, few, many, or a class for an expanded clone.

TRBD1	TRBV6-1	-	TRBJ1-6	CASSGDRGLSPLHF	TGTGCCAGCAGTGGGGACAGGGGGCTGTCACCCCTCCACTTT
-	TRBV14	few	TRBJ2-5	CASSQDVGYQETQYF	TGTGCCAGCAGCCAAGATGTGGGGTACCAAGAGACCCAGTACTTC
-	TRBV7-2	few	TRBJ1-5	CASSLAWQGMPQHF	TGTGCCAGCAGCTTAGCGTGGCAGGGGATGCCCCAGCATTTT
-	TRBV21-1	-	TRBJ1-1	CASRPRLQGPNTEAFF	TGTGCCAGCAGACCTCGCCTACAAGGACCTAACACTGAAGCTTTCTTT
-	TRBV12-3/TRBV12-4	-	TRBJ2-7	CASRIHRHTYEQYF	TGTGCCAGCAGAATCCATCGCCATACCTACGAGCAGTACTTC
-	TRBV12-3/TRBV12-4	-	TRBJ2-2	CVSSSTGNTGELFF	TGTGTCAGCAGTTCGACAGGGAACACCGGGGAGCTGTTTTTT
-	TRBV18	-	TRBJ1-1	CASSPPSDFTEAFF	TGTGCCAGCTCACCTCCTTCGGACTTTACTGAAGCTTTCTTT
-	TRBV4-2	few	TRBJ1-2	CASSQERSGHYGYTF	TGTGCCAGCAGCCAAGAGAGGTCAGGGCACTATGGCTACACCTTC
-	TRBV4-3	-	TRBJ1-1	CASSHNLGGTEAFF	TGCGCCAGCAGCCACAACCTGGGCGGCACTGAAGCTTTCTTT
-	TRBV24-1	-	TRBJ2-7	CATSDPPKGRLEQYF	TGTGCCACCAGTGATCCGCCTAAAGGGAGGCTCGAGCAGTACTTC